These 3 T cell receptor beta chains originate from one sample sequenced in a study of T cells in women clearing cervical HPV infection. Sequencing used immunoSEQ multiplex PCR; TCRdb keeps in-frame clones, though not all of them. The sample holds roughly 48,000 clones. The specimen was blood buffy coat. Receptors originate from a woman between 18 and 70 years old with a cervical HPV16 infection that either progressed to CIN3+ or cleared (not recorded which).

As to this clone: The missing CDR3 end, 3 residues past where the read stops, is filled in from the germline J gene. The chain recombines TRBV18 with TRBJ1-5, with D maybe TRBD1 (6 bases). The V gene's germline CDR1 is KGHSH and CDR2 LQKENI. The CDR3 runs 14 residues. V lost 4 bases to trimming and J lost 2 bases, with 9 bases between them. CDR3 residues: CASSRGRGNQPQHF. CDR3 bases read: TGTGCCAGCTCACGGGGGCGCGGCAATCAGCCC. Full variable domain (rest looked up from reference TRBV18 and TRBJ1-5): NAGVMQNPRHLVRRRGQEARLRCSPMKGHSHVYWYRQLPEEGLKFMVYLQKENIIDESGMPKERFSAEFPKEGPSILRIQQVVRGDSAAYFCASSRGRGNQPQHFGDGTRLSIL.

With respect to this clone: Read coverage stops 3 residues before the CDR3 terminus; the germline J gene supplies the remainder. This sequence joins TRBV20-1 and TRBJ1-5, with D perhaps TRBD1 (6 bases). This CDR3 contains 14 residues. Trimming left V 5 bases short and J 1 base short, with 12 bases between. The germline CDR1 and CDR2 sequences are DFQATT and SNEGSKA (reference sequence). The sequenced CDR3 bases are TGCAGTGCTGAAGGACAGCCCAGCAATCAGCCC. This codes for CSAEGQPSNQP. The full-length CDR3 reads as CSAEGQPSNQPQHF.

This clone registers medium-sized by frequency. CDR3 protein: CASSPIPGGHTEAFF. CDR3 DNA, as far as it was read: TGTGCCAGCTCACCTATCCCAGGGGGCCACACTGAA. The chain has TRBV18 and TRBJ1-1; TRBD1 matches 8 bases. The read ends 3 residues early relative to the CDR3; the germline J gene fills the gap. This CDR3 is 15 amino acids long. Germline trimming cut 3 bases from V and 3 bases from J; bases unmatched to any gene: 6. Looked up from germline, CDR1 is KGHSH and CDR2 is LQKENI.